What follows are 4 T cell receptor beta chains derived from one specimen sequenced in a study of identical twins. TCRdb ran MiXCR on the 5' RACE reads and lists one entry per CDR3 protein. The sample carries about 700,000 distinct CDR3 sequences, 8.6% recorded once. The sample was also reused in another study, on yellow fever vaccine responses in identical twins.

The specimen sequenced was PBMCs. The receptors come from a woman aged 18 to 35 in good health.

The chain recombines TRBV9 with TRBJ2-1; TRBD1 agrees at 9 bases. J was trimmed by 2 bases and V by 6 bases; bases with no gene match: 6. The CDR3 length is 15 residues. The germline gives CDR1 SGDLS, CDR2 YYNGEE. The CDR3 coding sequence is TGTGCCAGCACCAGGGGACAGGGTACCTACAATGAGCAGTTCTTC. Translating gives CASTRGQGTYNEQFF. The complete variable domain, with remaining parts taken from reference TRBV9 and TRBJ2-1, reads DSGVTQTPKHLITATGQRVTLRCSPRSGDLSVYWYQQSLDQGLQFLIQYYNGEERAKGNILERFSAQQFPDLHSELNLSSLELGDSALYFCASTRGQGTYNEQFFGPGTRLTVL.

This clonotype was counted a few times. The V call is TRBV11-2, the J call TRBJ2-3, with 12 bases fitting TRBD2. With V trimmed by 3 bases and J by 2 bases, 6 bases remained unmatched. There are 17 residues in the CDR3. The V gene's germline CDR1 is SGHAT and CDR2 FQNNGV. CDR3 residues: CASSFRSSGGVTDTQYF. CDR3 coding DNA: TGTGCCAGCAGCTTTAGGTCTAGCGGGGGGGTCACAGATACGCAGTATTTT.

This clonotype was counted a few times. The chain employs TRBV28 and TRBJ2-1; 9 bases are shared with TRBD1. Germline V gives CDR1 MDHEN, CDR2 SYDVKM. V gave up 1 base and J gave up 7 bases; unmatched junction bases: 11. This CDR3 has 17 amino acids. In DNA form, the CDR3 reads TGTGCCAGCAGTTTATCCGCCCCGGGACAGGGACAGAATGAGCAGTTCTTC. Residues: CASSLSAPGQGQNEQFF.

This clonotype turned up a few times. The rearrangement joins TRBV20-1 to TRBJ1-1, with 7 bases matching TRBD1. With V trimmed by 3 bases and J by 11 bases, 6 bases remained unmatched. The CDR3 has 11 residues. CDR1 and CDR2 (germline): DFQATT, SNEGSKA (reference sequence). The CDR3 DNA reads as TGCAGTGCTAGGATGGGGGACAGTGCTTTCTTT. Translation gives CSARMGDSAFF.